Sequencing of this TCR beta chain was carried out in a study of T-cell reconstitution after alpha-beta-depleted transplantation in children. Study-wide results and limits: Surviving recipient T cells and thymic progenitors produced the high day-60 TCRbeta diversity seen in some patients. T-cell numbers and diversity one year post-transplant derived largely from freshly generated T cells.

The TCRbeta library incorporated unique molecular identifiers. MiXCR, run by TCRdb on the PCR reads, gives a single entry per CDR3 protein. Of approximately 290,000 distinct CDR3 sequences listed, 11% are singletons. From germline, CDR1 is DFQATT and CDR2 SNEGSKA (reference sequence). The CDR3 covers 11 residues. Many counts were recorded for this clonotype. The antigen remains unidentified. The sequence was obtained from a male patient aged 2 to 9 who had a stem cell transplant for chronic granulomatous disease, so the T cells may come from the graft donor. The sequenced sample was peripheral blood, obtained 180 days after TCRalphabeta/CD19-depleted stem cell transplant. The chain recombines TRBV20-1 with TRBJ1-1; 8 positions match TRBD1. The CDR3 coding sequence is TGCAGAGGGACAGGAAACACTGAAGCTTTCTTT. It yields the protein CRGTGNTEAFF.